Listed below are T cell receptor beta chains from one sample, sequenced in a study of cytomegalovirus exposure and HLA in healthy donors. Sequencing used immunoSEQ multiplex PCR; TCRdb keeps in-frame clones, though not all of them. The sample includes approximately 160,000 clones, over 70% seen only once; the top ten take over 2.5%. The source material was PBMCs. The origin of the receptors is a woman aged 45-60 years in good health and CMV-seropositive. The CDR3 runs from the conserved cysteine through the conserved F or W. A D gene is named only where the DNA matches it firmly. Clone size appears in some rows only: once, few, many, or a class for an expanded clone.

CDR3nt: TGTGCCAGCAGTTCTCCCTGGGGGGGGGACAAAAACATTCAGTACTTC
CDR3aa: CASSSPWGGDKNIQYF
v_gene: TRBV7-6
abundance: NA
j_gene: TRBJ2-4
d_gene: TRBD2

CDR3nt: TGTGCCAGCAGCTTGGGGGACTTCTACGAGCAGTACTTC
CDR3aa: CASSLGDFYEQYF
v_gene: TRBV5-6
abundance: once
j_gene: TRBJ2-7
d_gene: NA

CDR3nt: TGCGCCAGCAGCCGGGCTCGGGACAGCCTAAACAGGCCCCAGCATTTT
CDR3aa: CASSRARDSLNRPQHF
v_gene: TRBV4-1
abundance: NA
j_gene: TRBJ1-5
d_gene: TRBD1

CDR3nt: TGTGCCAGCAGCCCCACCGGAGGCCGTAGAACCTACGAGCAGTACTTC
CDR3aa: CASSPTGGRRTYEQYF
v_gene: TRBV7-9
abundance: NA
j_gene: TRBJ2-7
d_gene: NA

CDR3nt: TGTGCCAGCAGCCCGGGTTTCCTAGCCAAAAACATTCAGTACTTC
CDR3aa: CASSPGFLAKNIQYF
v_gene: TRBV28
abundance: NA
j_gene: TRBJ2-4
d_gene: NA

CDR3nt: TGTGCCAGCTCACCCTTCGGGGATACGCAGTATTTT
CDR3aa: CASSPFGDTQYF
v_gene: TRBV18
abundance: NA
j_gene: TRBJ2-3
d_gene: NA

CDR3nt: TGCGCCAGCAGTCAGGGTAGCACTGAAGCTTTCTTT
CDR3aa: CASSQGSTEAFF
v_gene: TRBV5-1
abundance: NA
j_gene: TRBJ1-1
d_gene: NA

CDR3nt: TGTGCCAGCCGCCAGACACTCCTGAGCACAGATACGCAGTATTTT
CDR3aa: CASRQTLLSTDTQYF
v_gene: TRBV18
abundance: NA
j_gene: TRBJ2-3
d_gene: NA

CDR3nt: TGTGCCAGCAGCCGGACCGGGACTAGAAACACCGGGGAGCTGTTTTTT
CDR3aa: CASSRTGTRNTGELFF
v_gene: TRBV7-2
abundance: NA
j_gene: TRBJ2-2
d_gene: TRBD2

CDR3nt: TGTGCCACCAAAACAGGGAACGAAAAACTGTTTTTT
CDR3aa: CATKTGNEKLFF
v_gene: TRBV6-5
abundance: few
j_gene: TRBJ1-4
d_gene: NA

CDR3nt: TGTGCCAGCAGCCCCAGGGACACCGAAAACACCATATATTTT
CDR3aa: CASSPRDTENTIYF
v_gene: TRBV13
abundance: NA
j_gene: TRBJ1-3
d_gene: NA

CDR3nt: TGTGCCAGCTCAACCGGGGGGGGACTCTATGGCTACACCTTC
CDR3aa: CASSTGGGLYGYTF
v_gene: TRBV19
abundance: NA
j_gene: TRBJ1-2
d_gene: NA

CDR3nt: TGCGCCAGCAGCCAAGATAGGGTTCGGGCTAGCGGCGGTCCCGCAGATACGCAGTATTTT
CDR3aa: CASSQDRVRASGGPADTQYF
v_gene: TRBV4-3
abundance: NA
j_gene: TRBJ2-3
d_gene: TRBD2

CDR3nt: TGTGCCAGCTCGCCGGGGGGATCCTACGAGCAGTACTTC
CDR3aa: CASSPGGSYEQYF
v_gene: TRBV5-6
abundance: few
j_gene: TRBJ2-7
d_gene: TRBD2

CDR3nt: TGTGCCAGCAGTTTCCCTGGGGCCAACGGCCTGACTTTC
CDR3aa: CASSFPGANGLTF
v_gene: TRBV27
abundance: once
j_gene: TRBJ2-6
d_gene: NA

CDR3nt: TGTGCCAGCAGCGTAGGACTAGCGGGGGACTACGAGCAGTACTTC
CDR3aa: CASSVGLAGDYEQYF
v_gene: TRBV9
abundance: NA
j_gene: TRBJ2-7
d_gene: TRBD2

CDR3nt: TGTGCCAGCAGCCCGGAGGGGGGGAATCAGCCCCAGCATTTT
CDR3aa: CASSPEGGNQPQHF
v_gene: TRBV11-1
abundance: NA
j_gene: TRBJ1-5
d_gene: NA

CDR3nt: TGTGCCAACTCCTTCGGGGGTCTCCGCGACACTGAAGCTTTCTTT
CDR3aa: CANSFGGLRDTEAFF
v_gene: TRBV7-9
abundance: NA
j_gene: TRBJ1-1
d_gene: NA

CDR3nt: TGTGCCAGTCTAAGGGGGATGGGGTTCGGCACTGAAGCTTTCTTT
CDR3aa: CASLRGMGFGTEAFF
v_gene: TRBV28
abundance: NA
j_gene: TRBJ1-1
d_gene: NA

CDR3nt: TGTGCCTGGAGTGTACGGGGAGTCTATAGCAATCAGCCCCAGCATTTT
CDR3aa: CAWSVRGVYSNQPQHF
v_gene: TRBV30
abundance: NA
j_gene: TRBJ1-5
d_gene: NA

CDR3nt: TGTGCCAGCAGCGCCTGGACAGGAGGTCCGAACACTGAAGCTTTCTTT
CDR3aa: CASSAWTGGPNTEAFF
v_gene: TRBV7-9
abundance: NA
j_gene: TRBJ1-1
d_gene: TRBD1

CDR3nt: TGCGCCAGCAGTGATCCAGGGTTTTCCTACCCCATGAACACTGAAGCTTTCTTT
CDR3aa: CASSDPGFSYPMNTEAFF
v_gene: TRBV10-2
abundance: NA
j_gene: TRBJ1-1
d_gene: NA

CDR3nt: TGTGCCACCAGCAGAGCGGGGACAGGGAAGTGGAATGAAAAACTGTTTTTT
CDR3aa: CATSRAGTGKWNEKLFF
v_gene: TRBV15
abundance: NA
j_gene: TRBJ1-4
d_gene: TRBD1

CDR3nt: TGTGCCAGCAGCTTATTCGCAACTAATGAAAAACTGTTTTTT
CDR3aa: CASSLFATNEKLFF
v_gene: TRBV7-9
abundance: NA
j_gene: TRBJ1-4
d_gene: NA

CDR3nt: TGTGCTTTTTTCAAGCAGAAGACGGCATACGAGGATGAAAAACTGTTTTTT
CDR3aa: CAFFKQKTAYEDEKLFF
v_gene: TRBV30
abundance: NA
j_gene: TRBJ1-4
d_gene: NA

CDR3nt: TGTGCCAGTAGTATCATGGCAGGGAAGGGCTACGAGCAGTACTTC
CDR3aa: CASSIMAGKGYEQYF
v_gene: TRBV19
abundance: NA
j_gene: TRBJ2-7
d_gene: NA

CDR3nt: TGTGCCACCAGCAAGGGACAGGGTTTGTCAACTGAAGCTTTCTTT
CDR3aa: CATSKGQGLSTEAFF
v_gene: TRBV15
abundance: NA
j_gene: TRBJ1-1
d_gene: TRBD1

CDR3nt: TGTGCCAGCAGCCTAGCGGGGACAGAGGGGTATGAGCAGTTCTTC
CDR3aa: CASSLAGTEGYEQFF
v_gene: TRBV5-5
abundance: NA
j_gene: TRBJ2-1
d_gene: TRBD2

CDR3nt: TGTGCCAGCAGCTTGGCCCCGGGCTCTGGGGCCAACGTCCTGACTTTC
CDR3aa: CASSLAPGSGANVLTF
v_gene: TRBV5-4
abundance: NA
j_gene: TRBJ2-6
d_gene: NA

CDR3nt: TGTGCCAGCAGTCCAACCGGGACAGACAACTATGGCTACACCTTC
CDR3aa: CASSPTGTDNYGYTF
v_gene: TRBV2
abundance: NA
j_gene: TRBJ1-2
d_gene: TRBD1

CDR3nt: TGTGCCAGCAGTTTATGGGGACAGGTTGGCATGAACACTGAAGCTTTCTTT
CDR3aa: CASSLWGQVGMNTEAFF
v_gene: TRBV28
abundance: NA
j_gene: TRBJ1-1
d_gene: TRBD1

CDR3nt: TGTGCCAGCAGCCAACAGGTGGTAGGCTCCTACGAGCAGTACTTC
CDR3aa: CASSQQVVGSYEQYF
v_gene: TRBV14
abundance: NA
j_gene: TRBJ2-7
d_gene: NA

CDR3nt: TGTGCCAGCAGCCAATACAGGGAACTGTTTTTT
CDR3aa: CASSQYRELFF
v_gene: TRBV5-6
abundance: NA
j_gene: TRBJ1-4
d_gene: NA